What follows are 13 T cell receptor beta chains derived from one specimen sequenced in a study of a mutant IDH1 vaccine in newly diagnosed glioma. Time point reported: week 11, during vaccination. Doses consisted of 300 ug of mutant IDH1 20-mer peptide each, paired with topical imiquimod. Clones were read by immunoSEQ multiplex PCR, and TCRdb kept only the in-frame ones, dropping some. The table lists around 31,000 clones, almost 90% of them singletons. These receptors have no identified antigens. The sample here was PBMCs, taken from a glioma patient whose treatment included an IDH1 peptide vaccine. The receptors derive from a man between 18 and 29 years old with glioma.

CDR3 nucleotides: TGTGCCAGCGAAGGACTGGGGGGGGATGAGCAGTTCTTC. Translating it yields CASEGLGGDEQFF. J is TRBJ2-1 and V is TRBV2; 7 bases are a match to TRBD2. With 8 bases clipped from V and 8 bases from J, the junction kept 9 bases outside the gene matches. Per the germline V gene, CDR1 is SNHLY and CDR2 is FYNNEI. The CDR3 spans 13 residues.

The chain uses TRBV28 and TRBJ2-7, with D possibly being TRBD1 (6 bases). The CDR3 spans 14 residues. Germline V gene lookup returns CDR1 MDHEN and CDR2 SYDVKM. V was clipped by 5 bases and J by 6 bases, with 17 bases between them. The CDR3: CASSAHREEGEQYF. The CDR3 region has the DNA TGTGCCAGCAGTGCCCACAGGGAAGAGGGCGAGCAGTACTTC.

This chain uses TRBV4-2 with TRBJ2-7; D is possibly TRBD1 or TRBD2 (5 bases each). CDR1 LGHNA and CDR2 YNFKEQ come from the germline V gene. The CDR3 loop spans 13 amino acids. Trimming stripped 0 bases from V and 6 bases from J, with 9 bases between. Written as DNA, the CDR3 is TGTGCCAGCAGCCAAGAGGGGGTGAGCGAGCAGTACTTC. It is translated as CASSQEGVSEQYF.

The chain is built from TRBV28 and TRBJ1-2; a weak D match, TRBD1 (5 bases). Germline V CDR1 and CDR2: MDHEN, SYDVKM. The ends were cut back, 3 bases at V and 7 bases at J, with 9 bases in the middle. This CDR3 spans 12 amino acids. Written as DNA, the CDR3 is TGTGCCAGCAGTTTGGGGCTCACTGGCTACACCTTC. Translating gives CASSLGLTGYTF.

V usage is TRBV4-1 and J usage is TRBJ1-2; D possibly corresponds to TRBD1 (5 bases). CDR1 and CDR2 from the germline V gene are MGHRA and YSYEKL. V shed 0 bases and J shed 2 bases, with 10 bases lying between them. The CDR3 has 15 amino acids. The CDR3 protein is CASSQDGGRNYGYTF. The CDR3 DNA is TGCGCCAGCAGCCAAGATGGGGGTCGAAACTATGGCTACACCTTC.

The CDR3 loop is CASSSGHLYEQYF. Here the CDR3 DNA reads TGTGCCAGTAGCTCGGGACACCTCTACGAGCAGTACTTC. V is TRBV19 and J is TRBJ2-7; TRBD1 is a possible D gene (6 bases). V lost 6 bases to trimming and J lost 3 bases, with 12 bases between them. Per germline, CDR1 LNHDA and CDR2 SQIVND (reference sequence). There are 13 residues in the CDR3.

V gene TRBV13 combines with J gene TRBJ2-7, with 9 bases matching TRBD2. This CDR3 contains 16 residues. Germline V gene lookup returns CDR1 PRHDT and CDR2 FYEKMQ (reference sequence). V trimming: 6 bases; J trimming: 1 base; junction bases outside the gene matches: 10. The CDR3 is CASRSLGSGSSYEQYF. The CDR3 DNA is TGTGCCAGCAGGTCCCTGGGTAGCGGGAGTTCCTACGAGCAGTACTTC.

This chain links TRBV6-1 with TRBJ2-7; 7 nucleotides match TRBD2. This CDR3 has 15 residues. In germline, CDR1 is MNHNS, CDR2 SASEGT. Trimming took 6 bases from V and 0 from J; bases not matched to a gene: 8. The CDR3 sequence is CASRTSSGSSYEQYF. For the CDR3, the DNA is TGTGCCAGCAGGACTTCTAGCGGTAGCTCCTACGAGCAGTACTTC.

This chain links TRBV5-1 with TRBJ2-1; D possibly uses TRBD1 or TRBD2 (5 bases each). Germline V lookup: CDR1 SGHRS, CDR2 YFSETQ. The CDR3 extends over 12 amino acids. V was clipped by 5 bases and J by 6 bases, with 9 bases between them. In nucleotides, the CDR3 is TGCGCCAGCAGTCAGGGAGCCAATGAGCAGTTCTTC. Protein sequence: CASSQGANEQFF.

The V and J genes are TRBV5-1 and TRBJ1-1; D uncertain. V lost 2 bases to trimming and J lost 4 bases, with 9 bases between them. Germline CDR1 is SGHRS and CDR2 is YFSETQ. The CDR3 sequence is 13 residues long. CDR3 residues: CASSFRASTEAFF. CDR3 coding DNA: TGCGCCAGCAGCTTCCGGGCGTCCACTGAAGCTTTCTTT.

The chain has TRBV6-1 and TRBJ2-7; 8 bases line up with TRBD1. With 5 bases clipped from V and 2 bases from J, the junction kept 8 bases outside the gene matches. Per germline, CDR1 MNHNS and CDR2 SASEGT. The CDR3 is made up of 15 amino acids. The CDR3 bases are TGTGCCAGCAGTTCTCCGGGACAGGAGACCTACGAGCAGTACTTC. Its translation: CASSSPGQETYEQYF.

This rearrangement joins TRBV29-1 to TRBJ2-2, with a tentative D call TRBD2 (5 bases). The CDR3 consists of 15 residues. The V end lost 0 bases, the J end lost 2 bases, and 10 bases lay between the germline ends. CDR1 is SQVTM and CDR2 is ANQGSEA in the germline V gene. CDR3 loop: CSVEESRGNTGELFF. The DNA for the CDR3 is TGCAGCGTTGAAGAGTCACGGGGAAACACCGGGGAGCTGTTTTTT.

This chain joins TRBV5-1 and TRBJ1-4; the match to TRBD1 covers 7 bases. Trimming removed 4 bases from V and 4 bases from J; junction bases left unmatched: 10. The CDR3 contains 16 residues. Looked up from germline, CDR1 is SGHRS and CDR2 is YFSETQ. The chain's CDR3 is CASSRQGGGYNEKLFF. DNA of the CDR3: TGCGCCAGCAGCAGACAGGGCGGAGGATATAATGAAAAACTGTTTTTT.